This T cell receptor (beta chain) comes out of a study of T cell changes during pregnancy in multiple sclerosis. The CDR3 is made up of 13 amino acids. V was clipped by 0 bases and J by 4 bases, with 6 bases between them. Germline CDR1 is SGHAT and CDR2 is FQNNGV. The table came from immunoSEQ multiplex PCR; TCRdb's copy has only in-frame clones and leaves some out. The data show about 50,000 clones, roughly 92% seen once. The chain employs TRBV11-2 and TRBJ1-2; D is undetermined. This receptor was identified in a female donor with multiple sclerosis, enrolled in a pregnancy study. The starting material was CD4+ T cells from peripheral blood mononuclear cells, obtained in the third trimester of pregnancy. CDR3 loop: CASSLDGSYGYTF. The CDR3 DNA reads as TGTGCCAGCAGCTTAGATGGCAGCTATGGCTACACCTTC.